This T cell receptor (beta chain) was captured by sequencing in a study of blood T cell repertoires in COVID-19. At the level of the study: From the United States, Italy and Spain came samples of acute and convalescent COVID-19. In each case, the material was cDNA or gDNA derived from T cells, B-cell-depleted T cells, or PBMCs.

Original processing notes: Cell counts per sample came from amplifying reference gene primers. Here immunoSEQ multiplex PCR was the method, and the copy in TCRdb shows in-frame clones only, minus some. D and trimming were read from the DNA, whereas the V and J calls and clone size are those reported in that table. This sample yields roughly 150,000 clones, of which more than 70% are seen a single time; roughly a fifth belongs to the top ten. Germline assignment: CDR1 KGHSH and CDR2 LQKENI. Trimming took off 3 bases at V and 1 base at J, with 10 bases between the two ends. The CDR3 runs 15 residues. This sequence originates from an older woman who had recovered from COVID-19. The sample comprised peripheral blood. This chain connects TRBV18 to TRBJ1-3; D uncertain. The CDR3, as DNA: TGTGCCAGCTCACCCCAGCGGAGGTCTGGAAACACCATATATTTT. Protein product: CASSPQRRSGNTIYF.